The rows below give T cell receptor beta chains drawn from one sample of a study of beta chain features in type 1 diabetes. TCRdb's table, derived via immunoSEQ multiplex PCR, lists solely in-frame clones and lacks some. The table includes 300,000 to 450,000 clones, over 10% detected once. Input material: naive CD4+ T cells from blood. The source is a man between 18 and 29 years old in good health. Both conserved end residues are part of each CDR3. A D gene is named only where the DNA matches it firmly. A clone size is listed for some rows: how often the clone was seen (once, few, many), or a class if it is expanded.

CDR3aa,CDR3nt,j_gene,d_gene,abundance,v_gene
CASSPINGAGETQYF,TGTGCCAGCAGCCCAATAAATGGGGCCGGTGAGACCCAGTACTTC,TRBJ2-5,-,-,TRBV5-4
CASSPGQGGGQPQHF,TGTGCCAGCAGCCCTGGACAGGGGGGGGGTCAGCCCCAGCATTTT,TRBJ1-5,TRBD1,few,TRBV7-9
CASSLTGTSTDTQYF,TGTGCCAGCAGCTTAACGGGGACTAGCACAGATACGCAGTATTTT,TRBJ2-3,-,-,TRBV7-3
CATVTQGLIAEAFF,TGTGCCACCGTCACCCAGGGGTTGATAGCTGAAGCTTTCTTT,TRBJ1-1,-,-,TRBV19
CASSNNEQFF,TGTGCCAGCAGTAACAATGAGCAGTTCTTC,TRBJ2-1,-,many,TRBV7-9
CATSLAASYGRYTF,TGTGCCACCAGTCTCGCAGCGTCCTATGGTCGCTACACCTTC,TRBJ1-2,-,-,TRBV15
CASSPGHLNEKLFF,TGTGCCAGTAGTCCGGGACACCTGAATGAAAAACTGTTTTTT,TRBJ1-4,-,few,TRBV19
CASSRSGGSYNEQFF,TGTGCCAGCAGTCGCAGCGGGGGGTCCTACAATGAGCAGTTCTTC,TRBJ2-1,TRBD2,few,TRBV7-2
CASSPGTEYGYTF,TGTGCCAGCAGTCCCGGGACAGAGTATGGCTACACCTTC,TRBJ1-2,TRBD1,-,TRBV6-6
CAWQGYSNQPQHF,TGTGCCTGGCAGGGTTATAGCAATCAGCCCCAGCATTTT,TRBJ1-5,-,few,TRBV30
CASSFGARQDYNEQFF,TGTGCCAGCAGCTTCGGGGCGAGACAGGACTACAATGAGCAGTTCTTC,TRBJ2-1,-,few,TRBV5-4
CASSLGPPGQGFHEQFF,TGTGCCAGCAGCTTGGGACCCCCGGGACAGGGGTTTCATGAGCAGTTCTTC,TRBJ2-1,TRBD1,few,TRBV4-2
CSVEEEGPNTEAFF,TGCAGCGTTGAAGAGGAGGGGCCGAACACTGAAGCTTTCTTT,TRBJ1-1,-,few,TRBV29-1
CASSSRFTEAFF,TGTGCCAGTAGTAGCAGGTTCACTGAAGCTTTCTTT,TRBJ1-1,-,few,TRBV19
CASSEYEGWGQFF,TGTGCCAGCAGTGAATATGAGGGCTGGGGGCAGTTCTTC,TRBJ2-1,-,few,TRBV25-1
CASIRKSSYEQYF,TGTGCCAGCATACGAAAGAGCTCCTACGAGCAGTACTTC,TRBJ2-7,-,few,TRBV6-1
CASLRGLSGANVLTF,TGTGCCAGCTTGCGAGGTCTCTCTGGGGCCAACGTCCTGACTTTC,TRBJ2-6,-,-,TRBV5-8
CASSLYQLATLYEQYF,TGTGCCAGCAGTTTATACCAGCTAGCCACCCTCTACGAGCAGTACTTC,TRBJ2-7,-,few,TRBV28
CASSVGVRENYYEQYF,TGTGCCAGCAGCGTAGGGGTACGGGAGAATTACTACGAGCAGTACTTC,TRBJ2-7,-,few,TRBV9
CASSIQGLNQPQHF,TGTGCCAGTAGTATCCAGGGTTTGAATCAGCCCCAGCATTTT,TRBJ1-5,-,few,TRBV19
CASSLIAENTEAFF,TGTGCCAGCAGCTTAATAGCGGAGAACACTGAAGCTTTCTTT,TRBJ1-1,-,-,TRBV7-3
CASSETYKRAVYEQYF,TGTGCCAGCAGCGAGACCTACAAGCGTGCGGTCTACGAGCAGTACTTC,TRBJ2-7,-,-,TRBV5-4
CASSPYRQGPNYGYTF,TGTGCCAGCAGCCCCTATAGACAGGGGCCTAACTATGGCTACACCTTC,TRBJ1-2,TRBD1,few,TRBV7-2
CASSIPVAGETDTQYF,TGTGCCAGTAGTATCCCCGTGGCAGGGGAGACAGATACGCAGTATTTT,TRBJ2-3,-,few,TRBV19
CAWSVNRQDSPLHF,TGTGCCTGGAGTGTAAACCGACAGGATTCACCCCTCCACTTT,TRBJ1-6,-,-,TRBV30
CASSFTGMQTQYF,TGTGCCAGCAGCTTTACAGGGATGCAGACCCAGTACTTC,TRBJ2-5,-,-,TRBV7-2
CASSLVVSGSVENF,TGTGCCAGCAGCTTAGTAGTTAGCGGGAGCGTTGAAAACTTC,TRBJ2-7,TRBD2,-,TRBV7-9
CASKASGAHEQYF,TGTGCCAGCAAGGCTAGCGGGGCTCACGAGCAGTACTTC,TRBJ2-7,TRBD2,-,TRBV6-5
CSVGPDSSGNTIYF,TGCAGCGTGGGGCCGGATAGCTCTGGAAACACCATATATTTT,TRBJ1-3,-,-,TRBV29-1
CASSLPLSSYNEQFF,TGTGCCAGCAGTTTACCCCTTTCCTCCTACAATGAGCAGTTCTTC,TRBJ2-1,-,-,TRBV28
CASSLRTESKAFF,TGTGCCAGCAGCTTGAGGACAGAATCGAAAGCTTTCTTT,TRBJ1-1,-,-,TRBV7-9
CATGRGDEQFF,TGTGCCACGGGGAGGGGGGATGAGCAGTTCTTC,TRBJ2-1,-,few,TRBV9
CASSLDGGNSGNTIYF,TGTGCCAGCAGCTTAGATGGGGGCAACTCTGGAAACACCATATATTTT,TRBJ1-3,-,few,TRBV7-2
CASSGTGGRETQYF,TGTGCCAGCAGCGGGACAGGGGGCCGAGAGACCCAGTACTTC,TRBJ2-5,TRBD1,few,TRBV5-4
CASSLEVQGTDTQYF,TGCGCCAGCAGCTTGGAGGTTCAGGGCACAGATACGCAGTATTTT,TRBJ2-3,-,few,TRBV5-1